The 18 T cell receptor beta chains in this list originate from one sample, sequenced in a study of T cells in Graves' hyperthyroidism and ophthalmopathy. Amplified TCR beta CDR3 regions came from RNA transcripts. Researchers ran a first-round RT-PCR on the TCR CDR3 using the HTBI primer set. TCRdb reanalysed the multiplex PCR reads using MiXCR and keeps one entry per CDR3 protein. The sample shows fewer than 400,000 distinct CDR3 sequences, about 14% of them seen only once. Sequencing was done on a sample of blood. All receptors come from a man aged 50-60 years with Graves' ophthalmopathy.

The DNA for the CDR3 is TGTGCCAGCAGGACGAGCGGGACAAGCTCTGGAAACACCATATATTTT. This encodes CASRTSGTSSGNTIYF. The chain combines TRBV5-5 with TRBJ1-3, with a possible D match to TRBD1 (6 bases). The V gene's germline CDR1 is SGHKS and CDR2 YYEKEE (reference sequence). Trimming cost V 5 bases and J 0 bases, with 15 bases left between them. CDR3 length equals 16 residues.

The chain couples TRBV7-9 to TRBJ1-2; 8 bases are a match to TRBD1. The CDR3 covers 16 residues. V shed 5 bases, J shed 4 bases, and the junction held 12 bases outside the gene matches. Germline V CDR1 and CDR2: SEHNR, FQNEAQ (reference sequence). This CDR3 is CASSPRLDRASYGYTF. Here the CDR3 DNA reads TGTGCCAGCAGCCCGCGGCTGGACAGGGCCTCCTATGGCTACACCTTC.

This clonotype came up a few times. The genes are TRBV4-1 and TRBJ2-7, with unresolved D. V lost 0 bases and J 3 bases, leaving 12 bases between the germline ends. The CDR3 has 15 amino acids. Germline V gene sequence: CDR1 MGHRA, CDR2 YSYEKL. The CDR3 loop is CASSQDKALIYEQYF. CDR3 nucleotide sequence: TGCGCCAGCAGCCAAGATAAGGCACTAATCTACGAGCAGTACTTC.

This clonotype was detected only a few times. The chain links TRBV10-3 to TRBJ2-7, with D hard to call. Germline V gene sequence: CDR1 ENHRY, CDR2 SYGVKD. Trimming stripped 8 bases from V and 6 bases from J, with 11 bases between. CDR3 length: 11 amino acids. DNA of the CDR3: TGTGCCATCGGATCCCGTCCCGAGCAGTACTTC. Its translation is CAIGSRPEQYF.

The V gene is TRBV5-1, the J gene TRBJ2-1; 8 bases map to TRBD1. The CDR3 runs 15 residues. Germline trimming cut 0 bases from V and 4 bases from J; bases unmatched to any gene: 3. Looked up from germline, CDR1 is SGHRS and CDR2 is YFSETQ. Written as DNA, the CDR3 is TGCGCCAGCAGCTTGGATAGGACAGGGTACAATGAGCAGTTCTTC. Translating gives CASSLDRTGYNEQFF.

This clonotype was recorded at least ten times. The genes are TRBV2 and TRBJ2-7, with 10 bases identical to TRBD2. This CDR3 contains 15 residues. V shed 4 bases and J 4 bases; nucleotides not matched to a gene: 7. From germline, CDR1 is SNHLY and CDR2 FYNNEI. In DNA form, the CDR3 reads TGTGCCAGCAGTGGGAGGCTAGCGGGAGCTTACGAGCAGTACTTC. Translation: CASSGRLAGAYEQYF.

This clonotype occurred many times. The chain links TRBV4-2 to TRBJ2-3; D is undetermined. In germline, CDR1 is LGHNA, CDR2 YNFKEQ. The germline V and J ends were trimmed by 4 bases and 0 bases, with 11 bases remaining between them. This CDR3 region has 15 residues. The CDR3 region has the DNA TGTGCCAGCAGCCCCCGTGTGGGGAGCACAGATACGCAGTATTTT. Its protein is CASSPRVGSTDTQYF.

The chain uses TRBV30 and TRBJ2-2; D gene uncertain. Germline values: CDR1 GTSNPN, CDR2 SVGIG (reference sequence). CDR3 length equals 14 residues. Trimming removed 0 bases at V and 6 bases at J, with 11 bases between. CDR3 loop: CAWSVNTSPGELFF. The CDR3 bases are TGTGCCTGGAGTGTAAACACCTCCCCCGGGGAGCTGTTTTTT.

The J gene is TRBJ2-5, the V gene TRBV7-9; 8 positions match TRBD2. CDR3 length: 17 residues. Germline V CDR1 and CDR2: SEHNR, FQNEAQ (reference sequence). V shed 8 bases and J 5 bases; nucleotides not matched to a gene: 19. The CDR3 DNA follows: TGTGCCAGCCCGGGGGGGGCTAGGGGATCCGCCGAGGAGACCCAGTACTTC. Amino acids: CASPGGARGSAEETQYF.

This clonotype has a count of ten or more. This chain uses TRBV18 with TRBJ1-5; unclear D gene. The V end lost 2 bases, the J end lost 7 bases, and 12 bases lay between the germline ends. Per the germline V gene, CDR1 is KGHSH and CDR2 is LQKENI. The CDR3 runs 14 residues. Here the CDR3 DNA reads TGTGCCAGCTCACCAAATCGGGTGTACCAGCCCCAGCATTTT. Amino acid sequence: CASSPNRVYQPQHF.

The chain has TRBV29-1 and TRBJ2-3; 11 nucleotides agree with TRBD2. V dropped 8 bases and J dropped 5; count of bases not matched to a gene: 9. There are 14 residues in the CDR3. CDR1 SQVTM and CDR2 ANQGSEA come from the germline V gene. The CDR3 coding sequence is TGCAGCCCTGAAGGGCTAGCGGGAGGAGATACGCAGTATTTT. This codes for CSPEGLAGGDTQYF.

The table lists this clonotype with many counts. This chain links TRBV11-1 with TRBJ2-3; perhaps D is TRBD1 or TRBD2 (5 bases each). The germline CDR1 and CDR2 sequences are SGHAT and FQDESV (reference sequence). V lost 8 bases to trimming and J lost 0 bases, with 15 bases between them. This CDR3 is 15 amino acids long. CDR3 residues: CASSARDGSTDTQYF. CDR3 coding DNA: TGTGCCAGCTCCGCCAGGGACGGCAGCACAGATACGCAGTATTTT.

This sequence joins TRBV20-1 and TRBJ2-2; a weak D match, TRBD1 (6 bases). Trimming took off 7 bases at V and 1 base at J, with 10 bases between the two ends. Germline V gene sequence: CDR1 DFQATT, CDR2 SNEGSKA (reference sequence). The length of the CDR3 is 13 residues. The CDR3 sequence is CSVPGQNTGELFF. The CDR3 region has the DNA TGCAGTGTCCCGGGACAGAACACCGGGGAGCTGTTTTTT.

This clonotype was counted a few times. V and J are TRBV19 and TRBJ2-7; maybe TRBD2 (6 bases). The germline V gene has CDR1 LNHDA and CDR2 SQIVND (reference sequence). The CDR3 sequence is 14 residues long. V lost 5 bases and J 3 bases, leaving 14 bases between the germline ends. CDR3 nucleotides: TGTGCCAGTAGTTCCCGCGGGGCTGGCTACGAGCAGTACTTC. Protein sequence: CASSSRGAGYEQYF. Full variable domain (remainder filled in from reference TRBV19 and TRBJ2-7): DGGITQSPKYLFRKEGQNVTLSCEQNLNHDAMYWYRQDPGQGLRLIYYSQIVNDFQKGDIAEGYSVSREKKESFPLTVTSAQKNPTAFYLCASSSRGAGYEQYFGPGTRLTVT.

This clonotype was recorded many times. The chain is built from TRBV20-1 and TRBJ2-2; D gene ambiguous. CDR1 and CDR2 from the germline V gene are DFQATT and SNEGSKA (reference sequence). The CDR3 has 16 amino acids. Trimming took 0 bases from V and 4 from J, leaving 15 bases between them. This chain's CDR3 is CSARDPLLAGTGELFF. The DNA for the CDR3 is TGCAGTGCTAGAGATCCCCTTCTCGCTGGCACCGGGGAGCTGTTTTTT.

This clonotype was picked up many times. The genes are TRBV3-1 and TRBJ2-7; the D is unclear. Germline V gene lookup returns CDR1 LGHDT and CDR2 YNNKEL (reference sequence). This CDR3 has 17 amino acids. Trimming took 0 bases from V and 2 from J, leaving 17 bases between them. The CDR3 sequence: CASSQDLVSQKAYEQYF. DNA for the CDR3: TGTGCCAGCAGCCAAGATTTGGTCAGTCAAAAGGCCTACGAGCAGTACTTC.

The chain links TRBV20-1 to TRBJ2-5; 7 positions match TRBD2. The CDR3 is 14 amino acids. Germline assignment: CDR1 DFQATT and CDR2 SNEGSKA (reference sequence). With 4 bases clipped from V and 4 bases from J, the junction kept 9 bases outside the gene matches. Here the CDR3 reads CSANPTSQLETQYF. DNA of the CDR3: TGCAGTGCTAACCCGACTAGCCAACTAGAGACCCAGTACTTC.

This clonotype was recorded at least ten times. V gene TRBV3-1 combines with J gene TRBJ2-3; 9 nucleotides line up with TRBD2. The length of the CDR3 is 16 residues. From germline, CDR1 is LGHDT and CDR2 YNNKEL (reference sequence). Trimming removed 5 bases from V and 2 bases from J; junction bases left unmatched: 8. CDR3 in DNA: TGTGCCAGCAGCTATCGAGCGGGAGGAGCCACAGATACGCAGTATTTT. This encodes CASSYRAGGATDTQYF.